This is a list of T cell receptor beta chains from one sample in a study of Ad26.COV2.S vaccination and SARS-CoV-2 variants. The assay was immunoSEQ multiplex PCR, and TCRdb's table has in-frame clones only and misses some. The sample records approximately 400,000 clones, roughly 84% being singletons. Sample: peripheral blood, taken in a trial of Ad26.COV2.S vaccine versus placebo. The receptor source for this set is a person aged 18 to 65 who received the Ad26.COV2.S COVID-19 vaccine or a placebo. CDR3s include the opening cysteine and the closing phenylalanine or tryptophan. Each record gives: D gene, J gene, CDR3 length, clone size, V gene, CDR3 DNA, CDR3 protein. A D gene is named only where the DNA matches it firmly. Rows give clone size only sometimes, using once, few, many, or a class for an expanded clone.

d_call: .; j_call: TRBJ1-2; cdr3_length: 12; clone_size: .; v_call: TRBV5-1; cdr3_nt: TGCGCCAGCAGCTTGGATAACTATGGCTACACCTTC; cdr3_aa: CASSLDNYGYTF
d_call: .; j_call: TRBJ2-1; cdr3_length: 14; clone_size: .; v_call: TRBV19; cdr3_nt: TGTGCCACAAGCACTAGGAGCTCCTACAATGAGCAGTTCTTC; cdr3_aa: CATSTRSSYNEQFF
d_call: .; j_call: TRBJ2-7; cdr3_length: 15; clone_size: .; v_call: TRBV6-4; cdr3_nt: TGTGCCACCAAACATCCTGGGCAAAGCTCCTACGAGCAGTACTTC; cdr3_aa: CATKHPGQSSYEQYF
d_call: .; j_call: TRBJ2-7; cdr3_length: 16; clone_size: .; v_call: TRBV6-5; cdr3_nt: TGTGCCAGCAGTTACTCCCGGCAGCGGTGGAGATACGAGCAGTACTTC; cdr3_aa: CASSYSRQRWRYEQYF
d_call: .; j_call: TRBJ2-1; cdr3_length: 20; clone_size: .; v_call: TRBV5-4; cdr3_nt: TGTGCCAGCAGCTTGGCCCTAGTACGTGCGCTGGGAGTTTTCTACAATGAGCAGTTCTTC; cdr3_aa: CASSLALVRALGVFYNEQFF
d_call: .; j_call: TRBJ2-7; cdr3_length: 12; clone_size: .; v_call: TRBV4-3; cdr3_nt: TGCGCCGTTGTACAGGTCTCCTACGAGCAGTACTTC; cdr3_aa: CAVVQVSYEQYF
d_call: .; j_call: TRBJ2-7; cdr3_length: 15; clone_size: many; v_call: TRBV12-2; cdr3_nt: TGTGCAAGTCGCTTAGCGCCTAACAGCACCTACGAGCAGTACTTC; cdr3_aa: CASRLAPNSTYEQYF
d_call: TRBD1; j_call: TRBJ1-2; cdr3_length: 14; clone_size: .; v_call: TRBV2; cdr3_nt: TGTGCCAGCAGTTTGGACAGGGGAATTGGTGGCTACACCTTC; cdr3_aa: CASSLDRGIGGYTF
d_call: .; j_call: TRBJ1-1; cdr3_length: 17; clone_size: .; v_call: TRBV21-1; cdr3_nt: TGTGCCAGCAGCAAAGACTATAAAGGCAGGGGGAACACTGAAGCTTTCTTT; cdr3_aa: CASSKDYKGRGNTEAFF
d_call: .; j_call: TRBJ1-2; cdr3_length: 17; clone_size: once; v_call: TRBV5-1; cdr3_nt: TGCGCCAGCAGCTTGGGCGGGAGAGGGGGTTCGGGCTATGGCTACACCTTC; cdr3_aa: CASSLGGRGGSGYGYTF
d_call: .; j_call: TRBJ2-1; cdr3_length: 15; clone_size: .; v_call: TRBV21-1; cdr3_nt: TGTGCCAGCAGCAGAGGGGACAGATTTATCAATGAGCAGTTCTTC; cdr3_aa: CASSRGDRFINEQFF
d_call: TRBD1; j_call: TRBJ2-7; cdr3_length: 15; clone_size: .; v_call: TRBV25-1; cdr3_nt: TGTGCCACCCCCAGGGGGCCGTTTCGGGACAACGAGCAGTACTTC; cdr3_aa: CATPRGPFRDNEQYF
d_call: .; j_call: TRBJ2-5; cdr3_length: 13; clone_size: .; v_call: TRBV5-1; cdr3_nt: TGCGCCAGCAGCTTCCGCGTTCCGGAGACCCAGTACTTC; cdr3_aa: CASSFRVPETQYF
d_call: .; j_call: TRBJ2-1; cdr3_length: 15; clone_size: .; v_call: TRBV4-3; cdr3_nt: TGCGCCAGCAGCCACGACGGTGGCGGGACGGGCGAGCAGTTCTTC; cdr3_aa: CASSHDGGGTGEQFF
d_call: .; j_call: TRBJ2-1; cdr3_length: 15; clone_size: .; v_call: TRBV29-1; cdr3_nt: TGCAGCGTTGAACTCAGCGGGCTGACTCGCAATGAGCAGTTCTTC; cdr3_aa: CSVELSGLTRNEQFF
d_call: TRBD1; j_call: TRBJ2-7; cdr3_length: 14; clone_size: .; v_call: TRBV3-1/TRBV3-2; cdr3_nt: TGTGCCAGCAGCCATGGGGACAGAGGATACGAGCAGTACTTC; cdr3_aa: CASSHGDRGYEQYF
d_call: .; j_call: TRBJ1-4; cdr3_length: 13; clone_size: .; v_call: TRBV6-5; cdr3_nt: TGTGCCAGCGGGGCCCAGGGCGCTGAAAAACTGTTTTTT; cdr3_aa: CASGAQGAEKLFF
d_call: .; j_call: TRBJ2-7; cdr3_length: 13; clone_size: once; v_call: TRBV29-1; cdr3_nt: TGCAGCGTTGAAGAGTCCAGGACCTACGAGCAGTACTTC; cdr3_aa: CSVEESRTYEQYF
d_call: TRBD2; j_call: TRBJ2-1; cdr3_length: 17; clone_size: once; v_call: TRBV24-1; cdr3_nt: TGTGCCACCAGTGAGACCCCGGGACTAACGAAATCCAATGAGCAGTTCTTC; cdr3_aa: CATSETPGLTKSNEQFF
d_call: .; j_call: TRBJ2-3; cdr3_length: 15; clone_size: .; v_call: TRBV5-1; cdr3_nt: TGCGCCAGCAGCCCTGGCGAGGGAGGCACAGATACGCAGTATTTT; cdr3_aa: CASSPGEGGTDTQYF
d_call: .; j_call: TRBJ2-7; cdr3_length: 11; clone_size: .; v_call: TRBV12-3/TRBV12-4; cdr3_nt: TGTGCCAGCAGTTTAATAGGGAAGCAGTACTTC; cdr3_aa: CASSLIGKQYF
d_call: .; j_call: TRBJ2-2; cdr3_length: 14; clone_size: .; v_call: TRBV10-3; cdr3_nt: TGTGCCATCAGTGAGTACACGAACACCGGGGAGCTGTTTTTT; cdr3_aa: CAISEYTNTGELFF
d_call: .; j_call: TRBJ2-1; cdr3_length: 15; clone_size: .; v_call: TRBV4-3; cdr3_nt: TGCGCCAGCAGCCAAGATCGAGGTTTGGGCAATGAGCAGTTCTTC; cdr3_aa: CASSQDRGLGNEQFF
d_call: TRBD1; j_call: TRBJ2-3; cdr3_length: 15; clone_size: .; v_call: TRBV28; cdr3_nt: TGTGCCAGCAGTTTTCAGGGGGCAGAAGGAGATACGCAGTATTTT; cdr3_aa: CASSFQGAEGDTQYF
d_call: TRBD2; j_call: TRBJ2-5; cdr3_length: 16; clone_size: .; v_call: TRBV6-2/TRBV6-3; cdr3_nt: TGTGCCAGCAGTAGACTAGCGGGAGGGCGAAAGGAGACCCAGTACTTC; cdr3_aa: CASSRLAGGRKETQYF
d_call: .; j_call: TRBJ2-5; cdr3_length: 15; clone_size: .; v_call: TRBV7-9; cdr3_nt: TGTGCCAGCAGCTTACGTGGGTTTTTCCAAGAGACCCAGTACTTC; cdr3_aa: CASSLRGFFQETQYF
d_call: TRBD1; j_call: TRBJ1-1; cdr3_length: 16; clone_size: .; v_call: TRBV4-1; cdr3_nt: TGCGCCAGCAGCGAACCGGGACAGGCGCAGACCACTGAAGCTTTCTTT; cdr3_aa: CASSEPGQAQTTEAFF
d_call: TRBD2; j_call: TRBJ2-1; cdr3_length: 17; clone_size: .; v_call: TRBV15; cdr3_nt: TGTGCCACCAGCAGAGATATCAGTAGCGGGGGGGTAAATGAGCAGTTCTTC; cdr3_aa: CATSRDISSGGVNEQFF
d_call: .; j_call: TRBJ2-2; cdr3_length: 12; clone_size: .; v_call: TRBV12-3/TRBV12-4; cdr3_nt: TGTGCCAGCAGTTTTTATGACGGGGAGCTGTTTTTT; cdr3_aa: CASSFYDGELFF
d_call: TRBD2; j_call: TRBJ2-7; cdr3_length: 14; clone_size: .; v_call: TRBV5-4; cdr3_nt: TGTGCCAGCAGCTTGTCTGGACTAGTGTACGAGCAGTACTTC; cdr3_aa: CASSLSGLVYEQYF
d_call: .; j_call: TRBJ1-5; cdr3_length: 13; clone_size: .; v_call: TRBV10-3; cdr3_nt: TGTGCCATCAGTCCCCGGGACGAGCAGCCCCAGCATTTT; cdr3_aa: CAISPRDEQPQHF
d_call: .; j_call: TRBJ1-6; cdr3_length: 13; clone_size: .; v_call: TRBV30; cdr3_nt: TGTGCCTGGAGTGCAGACGGTAATTCACCCCTCCACTTT; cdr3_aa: CAWSADGNSPLHF
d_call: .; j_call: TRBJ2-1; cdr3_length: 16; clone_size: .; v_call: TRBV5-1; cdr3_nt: TGCGCCAGCAGCTTATTGGCGGGCCTTATATTAAATGAGCAGTTCTTC; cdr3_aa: CASSLLAGLILNEQFF
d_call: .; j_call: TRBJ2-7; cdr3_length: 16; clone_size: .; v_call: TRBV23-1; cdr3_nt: TGCGCCAGCAGTCGGGGGAGACAGGATTACTCCTACGAGCAGTACTTC; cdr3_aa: CASSRGRQDYSYEQYF
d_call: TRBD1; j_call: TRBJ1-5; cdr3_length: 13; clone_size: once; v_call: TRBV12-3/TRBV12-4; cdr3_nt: TGTGCCAGCAGTTTAGAACAGGGGGTGTTTCAGCATTTT; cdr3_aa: CASSLEQGVFQHF
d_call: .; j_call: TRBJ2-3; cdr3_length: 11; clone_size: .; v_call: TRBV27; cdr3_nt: TGTGCCAGCACCTCCACAGATACGCAGTATTTT; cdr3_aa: CASTSTDTQYF
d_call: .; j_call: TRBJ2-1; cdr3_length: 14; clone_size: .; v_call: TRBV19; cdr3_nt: TGTGCCAGTAGTAACCCGGGACCGCGCAATGAGCAGTTCTTC; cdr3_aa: CASSNPGPRNEQFF
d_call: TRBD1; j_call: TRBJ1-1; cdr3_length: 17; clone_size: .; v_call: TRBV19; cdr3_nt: TGTGCCAGTAGTATTACCCCACCAGCAGGGGGCTACACTGAAGCTTTCTTT; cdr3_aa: CASSITPPAGGYTEAFF
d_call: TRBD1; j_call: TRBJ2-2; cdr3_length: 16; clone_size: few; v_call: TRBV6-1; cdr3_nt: TGTGCCAGCAGTGTAGGGACAGGGGTAGGGACCGGGGAGCTGTTTTTT; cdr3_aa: CASSVGTGVGTGELFF
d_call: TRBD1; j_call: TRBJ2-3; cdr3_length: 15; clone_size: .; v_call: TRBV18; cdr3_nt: TGTGCCAGCTCACCTCCCCGACAGGGGAGGGATACGCAGTATTTT; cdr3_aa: CASSPPRQGRDTQYF
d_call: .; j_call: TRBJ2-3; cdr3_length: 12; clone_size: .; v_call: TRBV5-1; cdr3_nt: TGCGCCAGCAGCCTTAACACAGATACGCAGTATTTT; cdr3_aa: CASSLNTDTQYF
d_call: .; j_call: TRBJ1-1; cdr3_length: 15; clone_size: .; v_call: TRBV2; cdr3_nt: TGTGCCAGCAGTGAAACACAGTTGTACAACACTGAAGCTTTCTTT; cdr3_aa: CASSETQLYNTEAFF
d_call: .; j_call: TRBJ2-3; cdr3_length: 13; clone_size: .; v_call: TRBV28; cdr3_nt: TGTGCCAGCTCCCGCCCTAGCACAGATACGCAGTATTTT; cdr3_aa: CASSRPSTDTQYF
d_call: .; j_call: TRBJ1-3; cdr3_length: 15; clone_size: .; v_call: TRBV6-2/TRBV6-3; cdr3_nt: TGTGCCAGCAGTTACGACCATATTCGAGGAAACACCATATATTTT; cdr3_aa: CASSYDHIRGNTIYF
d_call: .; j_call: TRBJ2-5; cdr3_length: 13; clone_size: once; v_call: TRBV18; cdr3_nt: TGTGCCAGCTTCGCAGGACTCAAAGAGACCCAGTACTTC; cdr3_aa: CASFAGLKETQYF
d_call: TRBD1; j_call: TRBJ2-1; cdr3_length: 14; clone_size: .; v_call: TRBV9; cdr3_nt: TGTGCCAGCAGCGTGGACAGGGGGCTGAATGAGCAGTTCTTC; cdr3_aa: CASSVDRGLNEQFF
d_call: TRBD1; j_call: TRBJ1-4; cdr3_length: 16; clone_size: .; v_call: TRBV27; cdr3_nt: TGTGCCAGCAGTCCCTCGACAGGGGAAACTAATGAAAAACTGTTTTTT; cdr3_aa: CASSPSTGETNEKLFF
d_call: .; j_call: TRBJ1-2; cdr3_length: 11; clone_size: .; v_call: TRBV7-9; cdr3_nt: TGTGCCAGCAGCATAGGCTATGGCTACACCTTC; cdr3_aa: CASSIGYGYTF
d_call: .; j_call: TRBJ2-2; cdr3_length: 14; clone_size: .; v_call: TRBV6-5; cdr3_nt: TGTGCCAGCAGTCGGGCGACGAACACCGGGGAGCTGTTTTTT; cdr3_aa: CASSRATNTGELFF
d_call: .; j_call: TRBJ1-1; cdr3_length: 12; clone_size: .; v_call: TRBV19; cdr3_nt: TGTGCCAGTAGTATAAGACAGAGAGAAGCTTTCTTT; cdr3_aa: CASSIRQREAFF